This T cell receptor beta chain was captured in a study of blood T cell repertoires in COVID-19. Study details: Sites across the United States, Italy and Spain contributed samples from acute and convalescent COVID-19. PBMCs, B-cell-depleted T cells, or T cells were the source of the cDNA or gDNA that made up the material.

The germline gives CDR1 SNHLY, CDR2 FYNNEI. The ends lost 5 bases at V and 4 bases at J; junction bases unmatched: 19. The CDR3 totals 20 residues. Seattle cases were enrolled at active infection and followed longitudinally. In the authors' workflow: Reference gene primer amplification gave nucleated cell count estimates. The protocol was immunoSEQ multiplex PCR, while the TCRdb copy is restricted to in-frame clones and leaves out a portion. The V and J calls and clone size were taken over from that table, and D and trimming were inferred from the DNA. This table holds hundreds of thousands of clones, roughly 82% found once. This clone was seen ten or more times.

The J gene is TRBJ2-2, the V gene TRBV2, with 10 bases matching TRBD2. The receptor was isolated from a woman of 80 years or more with COVID-19, enrolled during active disease. The sequencing sample was made of peripheral blood. CDR3 amino acids: CASSLLSGGVNIKGTGELFF. As DNA, the CDR3 is TGTGCCAGCAGTCTCCTCAGCGGGGGGGTTAATATCAAGGGCACCGGGGAGCTGTTTTTT.